This T cell receptor beta chain is drawn from a study of blood T cell repertoires in COVID-19. Study as a whole: Some COVID-19 samples were acute and others convalescent; all came from the United States, Italy and Spain.

Trimming pared 1 base from V and 5 bases from J, leaving 8 bases between. The CDR3 loop spans 13 amino acids. Germline CDR1 reads SGHNT; CDR2 reads YENEEA. Residents of approximately 25 US areas, aged about 18 to 89 years, made up the participants. Cohorts were determined from participant-reported clinical history. Here immunoSEQ multiplex PCR was the method, and the copy in TCRdb shows in-frame clones only, minus some. This sample yields approximately 210,000 clones, of which 65% to 85% are seen a single time; approximately 4.3% belongs to the top ten. Source material: PBMCs or T cells enriched from blood (not recorded which). The sequence derives from a man aged 25 to 45 with acute COVID-19. This chain links TRBV11-3 with TRBJ2-5; D may be TRBD1 (6 bases). The CDR3 here is CASSLVGQETQYF. The CDR3 DNA is TGTGCCAGCAGCTTAGTAGGACAGGAGACCCAGTACTTC.